This TCR beta chain was retrieved from a study of blood T cell repertoires in COVID-19. Participant age was roughly 18 to 95 years, and participants resided in 25 or so US areas. Recovered status in Cohort 3 required two negative PCRs, clearance, or symptom resolution. With 4 bases clipped from V and 2 bases from J, the junction kept 8 bases outside the gene matches. Per germline, CDR1 SGHRS and CDR2 YFSETQ. The CDR3 runs to 15 residues. Assay: immunoSEQ multiplex PCR; the TCRdb copy retains only in-frame clones and omits some. The sample lists about 300,000 clones, approximately 90% occurring once. The chain recombines TRBV5-1 with TRBJ2-5; 7 bases map to TRBD1. The TCR sequence derives from a man aged 25-40 years who had recovered from COVID-19. Sequencing was done on a sample of PBMCs or T cells enriched from blood (not recorded which). The CDR3 protein is CASSDPGQPQETQYF. The CDR3 nucleotides read TGCGCCAGCAGCGATCCGGGACAGCCGCAAGAGACCCAGTACTTC.